Below are 26 T cell receptor beta chains sequenced from a single sample in a study of blood T cell repertoires in COVID-19. Sequenced by immunoSEQ multiplex PCR; TCRdb stores in-frame clones only, minus some. This sample yields fewer than 350,000 clones, of which approximately 91% are seen a single time; about 2% belongs to the top ten. Sample: PBMCs or T cells enriched from blood (not recorded which). The receptors come from a woman between 35 and 50 years old with acute COVID-19.

This chain connects TRBV6-5 to TRBJ2-2; TRBD2 aligns across 8 bases. From germline, CDR1 is MNHEY and CDR2 SVGAGI. CDR3 length: 15 residues. V trimming: 4 bases; J trimming: 6 bases; junction bases outside the gene matches: 7. In DNA form, the CDR3 reads TGTGCCAGCAGTTTAGCGGGATTAGTTGCCGGGGAGCTGTTTTTT. Amino acids: CASSLAGLVAGELFF.

This chain connects TRBV29-1 to TRBJ1-1; D not certain. Trimming removed 6 bases from V and 3 bases from J, with 14 bases in between. The V gene's germline CDR1 is SQVTM and CDR2 ANQGSEA. The CDR3 is 13 residues long. The CDR3 bases are TGCAGCGTCGAGGTCCAACGGGACACTGAAGCTTTCTTT. Amino acids: CSVEVQRDTEAFF.

The CDR3 bases are TGTGCCAGCAGTTTCCACAGCCTTCGGACAGCTAACTATGGCTACACCTTC. Its protein is CASSFHSLRTANYGYTF. The rearrangement uses TRBV28 and TRBJ1-2; D is possibly TRBD1 (6 bases). V lost 3 bases and J 0 bases, leaving 17 bases between the germline ends. Germline V gene lookup returns CDR1 MDHEN and CDR2 SYDVKM. This CDR3 is built from 17 residues.

The chain is built from TRBV2 and TRBJ2-7, with a weak D call TRBD1 (5 bases). Germline V gene data show CDR1 as SNHLY and CDR2 as FYNNEI. Trimming pared 6 bases from V and 0 bases from J, leaving 12 bases between. The CDR3 contains 14 residues. The DNA of the CDR3 is TGTGCCAGCAGGAGTAGGGGCGGCTCCTACGAGCAGTACTTC. Translated, it gives CASRSRGGSYEQYF.

This chain uses TRBV2 with TRBJ2-3; TRBD2 agrees at 10 bases. Trimming at V came to 11 bases and at J to 0 bases, leaving 14 bases not matched to a gene. This CDR3 has 17 residues. The germline gives CDR1 SNHLY, CDR2 FYNNEI. DNA of the CDR3: TGTGCCGGAAGGGGGCTAGCGGGAGTAATAAGCACAGATACGCAGTATTTT. Protein sequence: CAGRGLAGVISTDTQYF. The full variable domain, its missing parts supplied by reference TRBV2 and TRBJ2-3, is EPEVTQTPSHQVTQMGQEVILRCVPISNHLYFYWYRQILGQKVEFLVSFYNNEISEKSEIFDDQFSVERPDGSNFTLKIRSTKLEDSAMYFCAGRGLAGVISTDTQYFGPGTRLTVL.

The rearrangement joins TRBV19 to TRBJ2-3, with D possibly being TRBD2 (5 bases). V was trimmed by 5 bases and J by 4 bases, leaving 19 bases between them. Germline CDR1 LNHDA, CDR2 SQIVND (reference sequence). This CDR3 is 16 amino acids long. The CDR3 DNA reads as TGTGCCAGTAGTCAGAAGAGGGTATTAGGTCCAGATACGCAGTATTTT. It encodes CASSQKRVLGPDTQYF.

This sequence joins TRBV3-1 (or the pseudogene TRBV3-2) and TRBJ1-5, with unresolved D. The CDR3 runs 14 residues. Trimming left V 4 bases short and J 1 base short, with 8 bases between. The germline CDR1 and CDR2 sequences are LGHDT and YNNKEL (reference sequence). CDR3 bases: TGTGCCAGCAGCCTCGCTACCAGCAATCAGCCCCAGCATTTT. Protein product: CASSLATSNQPQHF.

This clone was seen a single time. V gene TRBV24-1 combines with J gene TRBJ1-2, with 10 positions matching TRBD1. The trim removed 4 bases at V and 3 bases at J, leaving 7 bases unmatched. The germline V gene has CDR1 KGHDR and CDR2 SFDVKD. The length of the CDR3 is 16 residues. The CDR3 region is CATSDNTGTGDYGYTF. The DNA for the CDR3 is TGTGCCACCAGTGACAACACCGGGACAGGGGACTATGGCTACACCTTC.

The chain joins TRBV29-1 to TRBJ2-7, with 11 positions matching TRBD1. The CDR3 totals 13 residues. The germline CDR1 and CDR2 sequences are SQVTM and ANQGSEA. With V trimmed by 6 bases and J by 3 bases, 4 bases remained unmatched. The CDR3 here is CSVSGTGGYEQYF. CDR3 nucleotide sequence: TGCAGCGTCTCCGGGACAGGGGGCTACGAGCAGTACTTC.

The rearrangement joins TRBV5-1 to TRBJ2-1; 8 bases agree with TRBD2. Losses at the gene ends were 4 bases for V and 6 bases for J; bases not matched to a gene: 12. CDR3 length: 16 amino acids. Germline CDR1 SGHRS, CDR2 YFSETQ. CDR3 DNA: TGCGCCAGCAGCACACCCGGGGGGGGGCAAGGCAATGAGCAGTTCTTC. As protein: CASSTPGGGQGNEQFF. Full variable domain (outside the CDR3, taken from reference TRBV5-1 and TRBJ2-1): KAGVTQTPRYLIKTRGQQVTLSCSPISGHRSVSWYQQTPGQGLQFLFEYFSETQRNKGNFPGRFSGRQFSNSRSEMNVSTLELGDSALYLCASSTPGGGQGNEQFFGPGTRLTVL.

This chain links TRBV20-1 with TRBJ2-1, with D unclear. V lost 6 bases and J lost 5, with 8 bases in between. Germline CDR1 and CDR2: DFQATT and SNEGSKA (reference sequence). This CDR3 comprises 11 residues. The CDR3 region has the DNA TGCAGTGCCCAGGTAAACAATGAGCAGTTCTTC. Translated, it gives CSAQVNNEQFF.

This clone has a handful of counts. The chain combines TRBV29-1 with TRBJ2-6, with 7 bases that match TRBD1. The CDR3 loop spans 15 amino acids. Germline CDR1 reads SQVTM; CDR2 reads ANQGSEA. After removal of 6 bases from V and 0 bases from J, the junction contained 5 bases not matched to a gene. The CDR3 nucleotides read TGCAGCGTGGGGACAGCCTCCTCTGGGGCCAACGTCCTGACTTTC. It translates to CSVGTASSGANVLTF.

The chain joins TRBV29-1 to TRBJ2-2; a weak D match, TRBD1 (5 bases). V was cut by 6 bases and J by 3 bases, with 11 bases left in between. CDR1 is SQVTM, CDR2 ANQGSEA, per germline. CDR3 length equals 13 residues. The CDR3 reads CSVDQGYTGELFF. The CDR3 nucleotides are TGCAGCGTCGACCAGGGATACACCGGGGAGCTGTTTTTT.

This clone was picked up a small number of times. CDR3 nucleotides: TGTGCCAGTAGGGAATTAGCGGGAAGAACAGATACGCAGTATTTT. Translated: CASRELAGRTDTQYF. The chain couples TRBV19 to TRBJ2-3; TRBD2 matches at 8 bases. The CDR3 covers 15 residues. The germline gives CDR1 LNHDA, CDR2 SQIVND (reference sequence). V gave up 6 bases and J gave up 3 bases; unmatched junction bases: 8.

Only a few counts were recorded for this clone. The CDR3 nucleotides are TGTGCCAGCAGGGACAGGGGGTTTTTGAACACTGAAGCTTTCTTT. Amino acids: CASRDRGFLNTEAFF. The chain links TRBV2 to TRBJ1-1; TRBD1 matches at 10 bases. Unmatched junction bases numbered 4, after V lost 6 bases and J lost 0 bases. Germline CDR1 is SNHLY and CDR2 is FYNNEI. This CDR3 is 15 amino acids long.

The CDR3 bases are TGTGCCAGTAGTATTTCCAGGGGAAATCAGCCCCAGCATTTT. It yields the protein CASSISRGNQPQHF. V gene TRBV19 combines with J gene TRBJ1-5; D possibly corresponds to TRBD1 (6 bases). With 3 bases removed from V and 4 bases from J, the gap between germline ends came to 10 bases. The germline gives CDR1 LNHDA, CDR2 SQIVND (reference sequence). This CDR3 has 14 residues.

The J gene is TRBJ1-6, the V gene TRBV7-3, with D possibly TRBD1 on 5 matching bases. V was shortened by 2 bases and J by 0 bases, with 5 bases between the two germline ends. Germline V gene lookup returns CDR1 SGHTA and CDR2 FQGTGA. The CDR3 loop spans 15 amino acids. CDR3: CASSLQGSYNSPLHF. The CDR3 bases are TGTGCCAGCAGCTTACAGGGCTCCTATAATTCACCCCTCCACTTT.

The chain combines TRBV7-9 with TRBJ2-1; the D gene is possibly TRBD2 (6 bases). CDR3 size: 14 residues. V shed 3 bases and J shed 7 bases, with 13 bases lying between them. Germline loops: CDR1 SEHNR, CDR2 FQNEAQ (reference sequence). CDR3 sequence (DNA): TGTGCCAGCAGCTTCTCGGGGAGCGGGAATGAGCAGTTCTTC. Translation gives CASSFSGSGNEQFF.

The V call is TRBV6-1, the J call TRBJ2-6; no definite D call. Trimming took 3 bases from V and 2 from J, leaving 8 bases between them. Per germline, CDR1 MNHNS and CDR2 SASEGT. This CDR3 is built from 15 residues. CDR3 residues: CASSDRSTGANVLTF. The CDR3 DNA follows: TGTGCCAGCAGTGACAGGTCGACTGGGGCCAACGTCCTGACTTTC.

This chain uses TRBV28 with TRBJ1-5, with 7 bases aligning to TRBD1. Trimming took 6 bases from V and 4 from J; bases not matched to a gene: 9. Looked up from germline, CDR1 is MDHEN and CDR2 is SYDVKM. This CDR3 is built from 15 residues. CDR3: CASRKTGSKNQPQHF. CDR3 sequence (DNA): TGTGCCAGCAGAAAGACAGGGTCCAAGAATCAGCCCCAGCATTTT.

This chain uses TRBV29-1 with TRBJ1-1; tentatively, D is TRBD1 (5 bases). The CDR3 is 12 amino acids. In germline, CDR1 is SQVTM, CDR2 ANQGSEA. Written as DNA, the CDR3 is TGCAGAGCTAGTACAGGGAACACTGAAGCTTTCTTT. Protein product: CRASTGNTEAFF.

This clone was observed once. V and J are TRBV5-1 and TRBJ2-3; TRBD1 matches 12 bases. Losses at the gene ends were 7 bases for V and 2 bases for J; bases not matched to a gene: 8. The CDR3 spans 16 residues. Germline V gene lookup returns CDR1 SGHRS and CDR2 YFSETQ. The CDR3 reads CASWGQGAMATDTQYF. DNA for the CDR3: TGCGCCAGCTGGGGACAGGGGGCGATGGCCACAGATACGCAGTATTTT.

This clone has only one observation. The chain couples TRBV7-9 to TRBJ2-7; 8 positions agree with TRBD2. This CDR3 has 13 residues. The J segment lost 5 bases and the V segment lost 5 bases, leaving 5 bases of the junction unmatched. Germline CDR1 SEHNR, CDR2 FQNEAQ (reference sequence). The CDR3 loop is CASSPAGRDEQYF. CDR3 nucleotide sequence: TGTGCCAGCAGCCCCGCCGGGAGGGACGAGCAGTACTTC.

CDR3 sequence (DNA): TGTGCCAGCAGTTTGGACAGGGAGGAATCACCCCTCCACTTT. Encoded protein: CASSLDREESPLHF. The chain combines TRBV28 with TRBJ1-6; 8 bases map to TRBD1. The CDR3 loop spans 14 amino acids. With 3 bases clipped from V and 10 bases from J, the junction kept 5 bases outside the gene matches. CDR1 MDHEN and CDR2 SYDVKM come from the germline V gene.

J is TRBJ2-5 and V is TRBV7-9, with D perhaps TRBD1 (6 bases). V dropped 4 bases and J dropped 2 bases, with 11 bases sitting between them. This CDR3 comprises 14 residues. In germline, CDR1 is SEHNR, CDR2 FQNEAQ (reference sequence). DNA for the CDR3: TGTGCCAGCAGCTCCCGACAGGAACAAGAGACCCAGTACTTC. Protein: CASSSRQEQETQYF.

J is TRBJ1-2 and V is TRBV21-1; TRBD1 is taken as the D call from the table, unchecked against the DNA. TRBV21-1 is an annotated pseudogene. The length of the CDR3 is 15 residues. CDR3: CASTLTVGVDYGYTF. CDR3 sequence (DNA): TGTGCCAGCACCCTTACCGTAGGGGTCGACTATGGCTACACCTTC.